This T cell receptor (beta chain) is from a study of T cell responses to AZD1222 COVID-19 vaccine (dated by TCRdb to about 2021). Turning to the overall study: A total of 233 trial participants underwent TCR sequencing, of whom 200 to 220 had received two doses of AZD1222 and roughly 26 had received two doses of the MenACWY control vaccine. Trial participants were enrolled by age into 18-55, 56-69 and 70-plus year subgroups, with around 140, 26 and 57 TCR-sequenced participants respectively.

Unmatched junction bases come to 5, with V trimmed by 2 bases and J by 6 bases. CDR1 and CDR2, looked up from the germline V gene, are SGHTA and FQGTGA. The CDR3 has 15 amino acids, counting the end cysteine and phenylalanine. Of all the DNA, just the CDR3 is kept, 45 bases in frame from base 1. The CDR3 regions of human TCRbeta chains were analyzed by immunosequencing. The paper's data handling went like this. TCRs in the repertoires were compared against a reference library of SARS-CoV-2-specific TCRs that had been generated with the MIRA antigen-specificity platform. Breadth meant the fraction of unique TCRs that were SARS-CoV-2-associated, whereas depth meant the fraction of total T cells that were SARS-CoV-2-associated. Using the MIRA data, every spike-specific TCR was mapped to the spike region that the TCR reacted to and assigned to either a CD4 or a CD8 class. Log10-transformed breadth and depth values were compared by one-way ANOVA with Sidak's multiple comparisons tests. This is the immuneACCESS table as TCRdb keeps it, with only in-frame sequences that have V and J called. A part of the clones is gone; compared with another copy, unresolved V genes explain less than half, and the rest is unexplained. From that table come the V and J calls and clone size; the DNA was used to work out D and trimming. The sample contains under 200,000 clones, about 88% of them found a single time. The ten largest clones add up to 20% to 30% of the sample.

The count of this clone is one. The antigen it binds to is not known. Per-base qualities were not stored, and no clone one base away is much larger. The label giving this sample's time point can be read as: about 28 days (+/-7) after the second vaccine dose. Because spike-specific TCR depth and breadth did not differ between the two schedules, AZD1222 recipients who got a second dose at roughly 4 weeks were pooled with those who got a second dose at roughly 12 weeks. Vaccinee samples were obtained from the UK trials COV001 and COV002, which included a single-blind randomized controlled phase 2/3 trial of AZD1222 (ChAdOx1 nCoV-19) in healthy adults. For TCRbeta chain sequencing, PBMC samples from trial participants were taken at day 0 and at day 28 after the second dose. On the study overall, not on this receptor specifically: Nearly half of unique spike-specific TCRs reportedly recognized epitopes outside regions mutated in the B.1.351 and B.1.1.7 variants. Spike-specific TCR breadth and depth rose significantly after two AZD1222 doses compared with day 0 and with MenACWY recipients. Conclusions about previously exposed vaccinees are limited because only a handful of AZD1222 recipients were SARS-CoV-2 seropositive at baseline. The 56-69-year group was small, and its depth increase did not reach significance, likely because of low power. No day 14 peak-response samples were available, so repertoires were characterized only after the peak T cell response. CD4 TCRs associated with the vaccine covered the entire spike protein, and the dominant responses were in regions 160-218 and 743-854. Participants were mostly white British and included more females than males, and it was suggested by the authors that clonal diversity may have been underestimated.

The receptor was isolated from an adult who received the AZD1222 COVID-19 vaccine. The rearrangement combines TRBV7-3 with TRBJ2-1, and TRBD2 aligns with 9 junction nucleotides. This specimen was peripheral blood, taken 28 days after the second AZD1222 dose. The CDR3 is CASSLALAGSNEQFF. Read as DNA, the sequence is TGTGCCAGCAGCTTAGCACTAGCGGGTTCCAATGAGCAGTTCTTC.